A selection of T cell receptor beta chains follows, all from one sample in a study of blood T cell repertoires in COVID-19. Assay used: immunoSEQ multiplex PCR; TCRdb lists only in-frame clones, some missing. The data contain roughly 120,000 clones, more than 75% of them singletons. Sequenced: peripheral blood. These receptors were taken from a human donor in a cohort sampled during active COVID-19. CDR3s include the opening cysteine and the closing phenylalanine or tryptophan. The order of the fields is D gene, V gene, J gene, clone size, CDR3 protein, CDR3 DNA. A D gene is named only where the DNA matches it firmly. Not all rows give a size; the values are once, few, many and, for expanded clones, a class.

.	TRBV7-2	TRBJ1-1	.	CASSSQSNTEAFF	TGTGCCAGCAGCTCCCAGTCGAACACTGAAGCTTTCTTT
TRBD2	TRBV4-3	TRBJ2-1	.	CASSQAPSPSGSQQFF	TGCGCCAGCAGCCAGGCACCCTCACCTAGCGGGAGCCAGCAGTTCTTC
.	TRBV18	TRBJ2-3	.	CASSLGPRGGTDTQYF	TGTGCCAGCTCACTAGGGCCCCGCGGGGGCACAGATACGCAGTATTTT
.	TRBV10-2	TRBJ2-7	.	CASSEPFEWGDYEQYF	TGCGCCAGCAGTGAGCCGTTTGAGTGGGGAGACTACGAGCAGTACTTC
.	TRBV18	TRBJ2-1	.	CASSPDRIPYNEQFF	TGTGCCAGCTCTCCCGACAGGATCCCCTACAATGAGCAGTTCTTC
TRBD1	TRBV29-1	TRBJ1-2	.	CSVASSGTGGSSGYTF	TGCAGCGTTGCCTCCTCCGGGACAGGGGGATCTAGTGGCTACACCTTC
.	TRBV6-2/TRBV6-3	TRBJ2-3	.	CASSQSVGQSSTDTQYF	TGTGCCAGCAGTCAAAGCGTAGGACAGTCTAGCACAGATACGCAGTATTTT
TRBD1	TRBV28	TRBJ2-1	.	CASSLTGGRYNEQFF	TGTGCCAGCAGCCTCACAGGGGGCAGGTACAATGAGCAGTTCTTC
TRBD2	TRBV2	TRBJ2-3	.	CASNLLAGEGSDTQYF	TGTGCCAGCAACCTCCTAGCGGGAGAAGGGTCAGATACGCAGTATTTT
.	TRBV7-8	TRBJ1-1	.	CASSPQGRNTEAFF	TGTGCCAGCAGCCCCCAGGGCAGGAACACTGAAGCTTTCTTT
TRBD1	TRBV6-5	TRBJ1-5	.	CASSYSQGAGQPQHF	TGTGCCAGCAGTTACTCACAGGGGGCGGGTCAGCCCCAGCATTTT
.	TRBV2	TRBJ2-2	few	CASCTLDTGELFF	TGTGCCAGCTGTACATTGGACACCGGGGAGCTGTTTTTT
.	TRBV7-2	TRBJ2-7	.	CASSLYLANSYEQYF	TGTGCCAGCAGCTTATATCTAGCGAACTCCTACGAGCAGTACTTC
.	TRBV6-2/TRBV6-3	TRBJ2-1	.	CASSSQGRGEQFF	TGTGCCAGCAGTTCACAGGGGCGGGGTGAGCAGTTCTTC
.	TRBV19	TRBJ1-5	.	CASSISRGQPQHF	TGTGCCAGTTCCATATCAAGGGGTCAGCCCCAGCATTTT
.	TRBV25-1	TRBJ1-1	.	CASSELFFTEAFF	TGTGCCAGCAGTGAACTGTTCTTCACTGAAGCTTTCTTT
.	TRBV6-5	TRBJ1-2	.	CASTPLLSGYTF	TGTGCCAGCACCCCTCTACTTTCCGGCTACACCTTC
.	TRBV28	TRBJ1-2	.	CASSLLPNYGYTF	TGTGCCAGCAGTTTACTTCCCAACTATGGCTACACCTTC
.	TRBV10-3	TRBJ2-1	.	CAISEGRWPYNEQFF	TGTGCCATCAGTGAGGGGAGGTGGCCTTACAATGAGCAGTTCTTC
TRBD2	TRBV5-1	TRBJ2-1	.	CASSLYSGSSYNEQFF	TGCGCCAGCAGCTTGTATAGCGGGTCTTCCTACAATGAGCAGTTCTTC
TRBD2	TRBV5-1	TRBJ2-3	.	CASTGTSGHYTDTQYF	TGCGCCAGCACTGGGACTAGCGGGCATTACACAGATACGCAGTATTTT
TRBD2	TRBV11-2	TRBJ2-3	.	CASSLTRLAGAIDTQYF	TGTGCCAGCAGCCTTACCCGACTAGCGGGAGCCATAGATACGCAGTATTTT